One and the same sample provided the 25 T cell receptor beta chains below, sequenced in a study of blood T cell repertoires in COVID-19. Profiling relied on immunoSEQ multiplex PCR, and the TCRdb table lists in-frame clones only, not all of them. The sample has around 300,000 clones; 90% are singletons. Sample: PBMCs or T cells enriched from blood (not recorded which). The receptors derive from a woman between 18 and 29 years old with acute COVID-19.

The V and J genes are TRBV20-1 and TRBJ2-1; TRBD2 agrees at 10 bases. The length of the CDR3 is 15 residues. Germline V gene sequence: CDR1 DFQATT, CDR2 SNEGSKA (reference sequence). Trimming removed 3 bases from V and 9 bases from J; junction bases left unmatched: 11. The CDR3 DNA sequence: TGCAGTGCTAGTGAGCGGGAGGGCAGGTTTAGTGAGCAGTTCTTC. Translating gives CSASEREGRFSEQFF.

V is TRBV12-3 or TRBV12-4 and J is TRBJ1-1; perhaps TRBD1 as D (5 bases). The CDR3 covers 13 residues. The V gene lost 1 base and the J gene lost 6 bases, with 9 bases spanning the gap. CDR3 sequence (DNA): TGTGCCAGCAGTTTAGGGACACGCTCTGAAGCTTTCTTT. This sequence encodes CASSLGTRSEAFF.

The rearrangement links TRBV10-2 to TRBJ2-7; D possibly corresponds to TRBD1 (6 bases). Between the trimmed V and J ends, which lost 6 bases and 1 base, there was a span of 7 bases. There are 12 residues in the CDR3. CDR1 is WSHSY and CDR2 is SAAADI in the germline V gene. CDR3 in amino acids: CASRDRSYEQYF. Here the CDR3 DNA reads TGCGCCAGCAGAGACAGGTCCTACGAGCAGTACTTC.

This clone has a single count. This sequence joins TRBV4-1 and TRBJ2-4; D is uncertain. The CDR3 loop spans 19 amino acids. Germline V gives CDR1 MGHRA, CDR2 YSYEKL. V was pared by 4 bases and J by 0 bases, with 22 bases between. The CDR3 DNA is TGCGCCAGCAGCCGAGTAGTGTCCCCTCTAGAAATAGCCAAAAACATTCAGTACTTC. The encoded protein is CASSRVVSPLEIAKNIQYF.

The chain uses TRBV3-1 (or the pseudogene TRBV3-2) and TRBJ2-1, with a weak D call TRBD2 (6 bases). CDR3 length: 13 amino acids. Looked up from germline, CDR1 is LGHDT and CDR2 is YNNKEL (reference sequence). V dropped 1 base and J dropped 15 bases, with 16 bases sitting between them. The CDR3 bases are TGTGCCAGCAGCCAAGTGAGGCGGGGTGGGTTGTTCTTC. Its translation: CASSQVRRGGLFF.

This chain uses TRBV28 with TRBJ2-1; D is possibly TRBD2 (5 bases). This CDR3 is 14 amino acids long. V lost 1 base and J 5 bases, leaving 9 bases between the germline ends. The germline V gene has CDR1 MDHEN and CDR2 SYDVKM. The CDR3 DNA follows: TGTGCCAGCAGTTTATTCATCGGGAACAATGAGCAGTTCTTC. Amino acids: CASSLFIGNNEQFF.

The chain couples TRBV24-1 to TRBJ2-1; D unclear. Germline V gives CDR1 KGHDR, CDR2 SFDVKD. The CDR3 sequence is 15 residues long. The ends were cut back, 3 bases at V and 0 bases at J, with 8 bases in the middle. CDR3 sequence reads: CATSDPASSYNEQFF. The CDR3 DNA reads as TGTGCCACCAGTGATCCTGCCAGCTCCTACAATGAGCAGTTCTTC.

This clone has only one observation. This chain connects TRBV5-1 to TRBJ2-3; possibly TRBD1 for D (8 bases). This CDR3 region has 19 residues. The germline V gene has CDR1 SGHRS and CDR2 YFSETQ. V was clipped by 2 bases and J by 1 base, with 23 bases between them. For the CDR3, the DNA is TGCGCCAGCAGCTTAACAGGGGGAGGGACTACCCCCCGCACAGATACGCAGTATTTT. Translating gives CASSLTGGGTTPRTDTQYF.

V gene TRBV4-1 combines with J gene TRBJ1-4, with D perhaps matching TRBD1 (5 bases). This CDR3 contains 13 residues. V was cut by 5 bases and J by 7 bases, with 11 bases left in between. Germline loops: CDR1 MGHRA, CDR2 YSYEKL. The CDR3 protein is CASSRTGGEKLFF. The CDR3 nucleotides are TGCGCCAGCAGCAGGACGGGGGGTGAAAAACTGTTTTTT.

The CDR3 sequence: CASSLGPGTGQVGYTF. The CDR3 region has the DNA TGTGCCAGCAGCTTAGGCCCAGGGACAGGGCAAGTCGGCTACACCTTC. This chain links TRBV7-6 with TRBJ1-2; 9 bases are shared with TRBD1. Trimming took 1 base from V and 8 from J; bases not matched to a gene: 11. The V gene's germline CDR1 is SGHVS and CDR2 FNYEAQ. CDR3 length: 16 amino acids.

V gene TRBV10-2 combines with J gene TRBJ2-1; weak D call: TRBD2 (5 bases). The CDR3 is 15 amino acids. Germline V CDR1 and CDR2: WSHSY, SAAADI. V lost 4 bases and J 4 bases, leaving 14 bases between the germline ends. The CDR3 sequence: CASSGAESGYNEQFF. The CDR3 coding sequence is TGCGCCAGCAGTGGAGCGGAGTCCGGATACAATGAGCAGTTCTTC.

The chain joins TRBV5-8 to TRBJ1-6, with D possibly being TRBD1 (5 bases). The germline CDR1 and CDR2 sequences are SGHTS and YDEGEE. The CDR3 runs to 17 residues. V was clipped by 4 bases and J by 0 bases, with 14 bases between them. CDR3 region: CASSQVRGSSYNSPLHF. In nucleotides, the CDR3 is TGTGCCAGCAGCCAGGTTCGGGGGAGCTCCTATAATTCACCCCTCCACTTT.

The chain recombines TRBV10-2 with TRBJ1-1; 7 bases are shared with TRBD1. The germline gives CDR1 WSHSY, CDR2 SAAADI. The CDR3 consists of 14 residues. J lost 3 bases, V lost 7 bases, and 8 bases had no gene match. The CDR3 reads CASKDRWGYTEAFF. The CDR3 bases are TGCGCCAGCAAGGACAGGTGGGGGTACACTGAAGCTTTCTTT.

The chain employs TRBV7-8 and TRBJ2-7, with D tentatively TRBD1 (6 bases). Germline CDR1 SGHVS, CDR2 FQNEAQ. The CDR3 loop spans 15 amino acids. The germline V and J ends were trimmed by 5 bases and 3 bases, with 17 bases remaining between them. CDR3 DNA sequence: TGTGCCAGCAGCGCCGCCGGGACAACTTACTACGAGCAGTACTTC. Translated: CASSAAGTTYYEQYF.

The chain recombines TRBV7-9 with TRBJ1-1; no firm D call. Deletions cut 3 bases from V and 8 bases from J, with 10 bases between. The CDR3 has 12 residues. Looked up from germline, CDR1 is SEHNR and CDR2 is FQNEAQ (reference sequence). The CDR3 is CASSLQSAEAFF. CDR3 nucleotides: TGTGCCAGCAGCTTGCAGTCTGCAGAAGCTTTCTTT.

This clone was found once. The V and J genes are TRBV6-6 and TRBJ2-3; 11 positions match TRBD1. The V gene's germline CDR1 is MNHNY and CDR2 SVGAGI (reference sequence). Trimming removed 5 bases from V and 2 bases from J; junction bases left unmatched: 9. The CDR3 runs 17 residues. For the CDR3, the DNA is TGTGCCAGCAGTCCTCCTATTGGACAGGGGGCCACAGATACGCAGTATTTT. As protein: CASSPPIGQGATDTQYF.

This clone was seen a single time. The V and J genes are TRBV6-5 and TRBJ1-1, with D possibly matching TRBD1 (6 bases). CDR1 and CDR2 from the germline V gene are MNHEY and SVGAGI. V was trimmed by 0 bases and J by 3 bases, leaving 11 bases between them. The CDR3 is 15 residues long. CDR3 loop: CASSYSKGVDTEAFF. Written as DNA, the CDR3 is TGTGCCAGCAGTTACTCCAAGGGGGTGGACACTGAAGCTTTCTTT.

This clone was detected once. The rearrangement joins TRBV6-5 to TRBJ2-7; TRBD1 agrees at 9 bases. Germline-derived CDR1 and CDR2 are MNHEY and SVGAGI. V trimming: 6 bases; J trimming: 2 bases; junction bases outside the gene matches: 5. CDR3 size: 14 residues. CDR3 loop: CASRGQGRTYEQYF. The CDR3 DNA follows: TGTGCCAGCAGGGGACAGGGACGGACCTACGAGCAGTACTTC.

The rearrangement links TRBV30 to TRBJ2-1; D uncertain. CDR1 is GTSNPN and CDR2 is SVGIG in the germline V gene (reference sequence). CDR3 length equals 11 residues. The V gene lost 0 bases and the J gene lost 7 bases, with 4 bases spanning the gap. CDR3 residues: CAWSVLNEQFF. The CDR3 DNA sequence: TGTGCCTGGAGTGTCCTAAATGAGCAGTTCTTC.

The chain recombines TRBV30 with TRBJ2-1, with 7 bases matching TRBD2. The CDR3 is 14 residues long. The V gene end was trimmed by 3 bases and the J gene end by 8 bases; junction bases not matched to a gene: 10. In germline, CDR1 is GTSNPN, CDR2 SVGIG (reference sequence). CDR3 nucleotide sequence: TGTGCCTGGAGCCAGACTCTAGCGGTTGATGAGCAGTTCTTC. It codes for CAWSQTLAVDEQFF.

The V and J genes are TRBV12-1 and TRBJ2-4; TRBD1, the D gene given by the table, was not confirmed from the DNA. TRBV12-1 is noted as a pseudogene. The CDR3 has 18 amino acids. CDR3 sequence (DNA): TGTGCCAGCAGCTGCCTAGTTAAGGGGCACTCAGCCAAAAACATTCAGTACTTC. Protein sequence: CASSCLVKGHSAKNIQYF.

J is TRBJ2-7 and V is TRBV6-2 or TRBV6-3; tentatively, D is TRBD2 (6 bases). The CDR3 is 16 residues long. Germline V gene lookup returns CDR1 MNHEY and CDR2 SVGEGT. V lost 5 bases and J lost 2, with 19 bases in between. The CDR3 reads CASSTGTAGRPYEQYF. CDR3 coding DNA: TGTGCCAGCAGTACCGGGACCGCGGGACGTCCCTACGAGCAGTACTTC.

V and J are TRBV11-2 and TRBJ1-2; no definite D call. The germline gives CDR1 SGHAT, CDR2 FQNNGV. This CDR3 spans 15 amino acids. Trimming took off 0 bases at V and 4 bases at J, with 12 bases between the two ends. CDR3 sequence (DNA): TGTGCCAGCAGCTTAGATTCGTACAGCCGCTATGGCTACACCTTC. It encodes CASSLDSYSRYGYTF.

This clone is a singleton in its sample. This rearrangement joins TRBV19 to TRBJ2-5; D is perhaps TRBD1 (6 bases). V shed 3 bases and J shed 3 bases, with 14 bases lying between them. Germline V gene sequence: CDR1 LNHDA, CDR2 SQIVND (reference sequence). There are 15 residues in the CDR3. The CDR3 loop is CASSIWAQGEETQYF. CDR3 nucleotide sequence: TGTGCCAGTAGTATTTGGGCACAGGGAGAAGAGACCCAGTACTTC.

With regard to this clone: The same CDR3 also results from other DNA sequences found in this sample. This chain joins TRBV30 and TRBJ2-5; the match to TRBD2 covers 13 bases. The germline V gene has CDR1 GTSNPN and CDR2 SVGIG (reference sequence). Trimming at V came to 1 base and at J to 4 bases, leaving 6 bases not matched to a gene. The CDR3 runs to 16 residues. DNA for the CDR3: TGTGCCTGGAGTGGACTAGCGGGAGGTCGATTAGAGACCCAGTACTTC. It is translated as CAWSGLAGGRLETQYF.